This TCR beta chain derives from a study of identical twins (dated by TCRdb to 2016 to 2017). For the study in its entirety: TCR alpha and beta repertoires from monozygotic twins, unrelated adults of various ages and cord blood were deep-sequenced to test whether fetal clonotypes persist. To rule out contamination, the twin experiments were replicated at different times with different library preparation protocols. Overall results and qualifications from the work: Invariant T cells such as MAIT and iNKT could partly confound zero-insertion analyses, though diverse VJ usage argued against this for most clonotypes. Compared with coincidental sharing between unrelated individuals, out-of-frame TCR alpha sequences shared between twins had an excess of sequences with low generation probability. Fewer insertions were carried by abundant cord blood beta clonotypes; a weaker similar trend was observed in young adult naive repertoires, while no such trend was observed in memory repertoires. Because the same donors could not be followed over many years, the conclusions relied on cross-sectional statistical analysis. Recombination models systematically underestimated out-of-frame TCR alpha sharing in monozygotic twins but agreed with sharing between unrelated individuals. In beta out-of-frame sequences, excess twin sharing was weaker, because having fewer shared sequences lowered the signal-to-noise ratio.

Libraries were prepared through 5' RACE. TCRdb lists the instrument as Illumina HiSeq 2000. A universal primer binding site was added through template switching, and the final cDNA carried a unique molecular identifier so that TCR cDNA molecules could be counted accurately. First-strand cDNA for TCR alpha and beta chains was synthesized from specific primers in the conserved constant-segment region. Each cDNA library was double barcoded, with a SMART-Mk sample barcode plus Illumina barcodes, to control for contamination. Two successive PCR steps introduced TruSeq adapter sequences along with Illumina sample barcodes. TCR alpha and beta cDNA libraries were sequenced on the Illumina HiSeq platform with custom primers. The study's own analysis went as follows. MiGEC was used to process raw reads and extract unique molecular identifiers, and MiXCR was used to find CDR3 positions. Recombination models were inferred per individual with the repgenHMM and IGoR tools using an EM algorithm. Shared clonotype analysis was performed with the tcR package in R, normalizing sharing by the product of cloneset sizes. To study raw recombination without the effects of thymic and clonal selection, out-of-frame nonproductive sequences were analyzed. Clones were called with MiXCR by TCRdb after fastp trimmed the public reads at Q25, and only in-frame beta chains were retained. All rows with the same CDR3 protein become a single entry with the most common DNA and genes. TCRdb, not the original authors, processed these V and J calls. Counted in this sample were some 710,000 distinct CDR3 sequences; roughly 6% of them appeared once. Around 2% of the sample is taken by the ten largest.

CDR1 and CDR2 are drawn from the germline V gene (reference sequence): SEHNR, FQNEAQ. Unmatched junction bases come to 12, with V trimmed by 7 bases and J by 5 bases. Reading from cysteine to phenylalanine, the CDR3 counts 15 amino acids. This entry keeps only the CDR3 DNA: 45 bases, framed from base 1. Worth noting for this clonotype: Its antigen target is currently unknown. Within one base of it there is no much larger clone, and no base qualities were kept.

All donors were healthy Caucasians. Three unrelated non-twin adults were also sequenced: a male aged 18 to 30, a male aged 50 to 60 and a female aged 50 to 60. Miltenyi CD45RO+ enrichment and human naive T-cell isolation kits were used to isolate memory (CD45RO+) and naive T cells from PBMC. The specimen sequenced was naive T cells sorted from blood. According to the study, the label for this sample's cell subset or site signals: cells isolated with a human naive T-cell isolation kit. This receptor was identified in a man younger than 35 in good health. The sequence joins TRBV7-9 to TRBJ2-5, with TRBD2 identical over 8 junction bases. The nucleotide sequence is TGTGCCAGCACCGGGCGAGCGGGAGAACGCGAGACCCAGTACTTC. Its protein reads: CASTGRAGERETQYF.